This T cell receptor (beta chain) derives from a study of cytomegalovirus exposure and HLA in healthy donors. Study summary: The same platform was used for the 100 to 150 validation repertoires and the approximately 670 first-cohort repertoires, a later analysis reported.

This CDR3 has 18 residues. With V trimmed by 2 bases and J by 4 bases, 12 bases remained unmatched. Germline loops: CDR1 MNHNS, CDR2 SASEGT. Only in-frame clones appear in the TCRdb table, and some are missing; sequencing was by immunoSEQ multiplex PCR. The sample consists of over 100,000 clones, 88% of them appearing once. About this clone itself: Its target is unknown.

Study outcomes and limitations: Most TCR sequences proved rare, with some public TCRs found in many donors. Subsequent analysis of the approximately 110 validation repertoires found a tendency for first-cohort TCR clusters to co-occur. The study put 150 to 200 TCR beta chains on its list as cytomegalovirus-associated.

This sequence originates from a woman between 18 and 30 years old in good health and CMV-seronegative. Sequenced: PBMCs. V usage is TRBV6-1 and J usage is TRBJ2-2; 8 bases fit TRBD1. The CDR3 DNA is TGTGCCAGCAGTGAACAGTCAGGGGGCCTTTATTTCACCGGGGAGCTGTTTTTT. It codes for CASSEQSGGLYFTGELFF.